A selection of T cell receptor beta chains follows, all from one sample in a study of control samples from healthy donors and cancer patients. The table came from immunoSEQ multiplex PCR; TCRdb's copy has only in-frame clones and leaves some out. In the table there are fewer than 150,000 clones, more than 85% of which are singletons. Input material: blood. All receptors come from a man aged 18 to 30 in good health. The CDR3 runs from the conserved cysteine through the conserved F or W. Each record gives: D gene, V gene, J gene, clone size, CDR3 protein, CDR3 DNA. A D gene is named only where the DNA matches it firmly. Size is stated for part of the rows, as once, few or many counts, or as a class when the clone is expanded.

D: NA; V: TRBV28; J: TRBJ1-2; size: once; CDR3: CASSFMRFYGYTF; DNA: TGTGCCAGCAGTTTCATGCGGTTCTATGGCTACACCTTC
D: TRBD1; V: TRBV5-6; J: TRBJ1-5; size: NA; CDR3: CASSLAGTVNQPQHF; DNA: TGTGCCAGCAGCTTGGCCGGGACAGTCAATCAGCCCCAGCATTTT
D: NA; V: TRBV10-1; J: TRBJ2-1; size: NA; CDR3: CASSEGGGNYNEQFF; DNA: TGCGCCAGCAGTGAGGGTGGGGGGAACTACAATGAGCAGTTCTTC
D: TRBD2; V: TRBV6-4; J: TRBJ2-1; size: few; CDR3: CASRALADSYNEQFF; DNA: TGTGCCAGCAGGGCACTAGCGGACTCCTACAATGAGCAGTTCTTC
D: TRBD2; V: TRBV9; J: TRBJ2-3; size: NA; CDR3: CASSPRLAARGDTQYF; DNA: TGTGCCAGCAGCCCCCGACTAGCGGCCCGGGGAGATACGCAGTATTTT
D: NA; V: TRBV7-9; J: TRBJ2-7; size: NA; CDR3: CASSLRWRSYEQYF; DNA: TGTGCCAGCAGCTTACGTTGGCGGTCCTACGAGCAGTACTTC
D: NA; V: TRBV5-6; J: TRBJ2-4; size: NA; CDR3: CASSQGPLLGNIQYF; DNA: TGTGCCAGCAGCCAGGGACCGCTACTGGGGAACATTCAGTACTTC
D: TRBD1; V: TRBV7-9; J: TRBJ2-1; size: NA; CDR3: CASSPGQGNEQFF; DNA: TGTGCCAGCAGCCCTGGACAGGGCAATGAGCAGTTCTTC
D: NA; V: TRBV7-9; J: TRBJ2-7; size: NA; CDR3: CASSFRSRTSDEQYF; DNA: TGTGCCAGCAGCTTTAGGAGCAGGACCAGCGACGAGCAGTACTTC
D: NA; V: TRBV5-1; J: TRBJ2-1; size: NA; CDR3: CASSTAGGTVTNEQFF; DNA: TGCGCCAGCAGCACCGCGGGCGGCACCGTGACCAATGAGCAGTTCTTC
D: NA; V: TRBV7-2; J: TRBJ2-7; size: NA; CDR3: CASSLLRTSYEQYF; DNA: TGTGCCAGCAGCTTACTCCGGACATCCTACGAGCAGTACTTC
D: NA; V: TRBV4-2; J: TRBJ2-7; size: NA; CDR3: CASSQETIQINEQYF; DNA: TGTGCCAGCAGCCAAGAAACGATACAGATCAACGAGCAGTACTTC
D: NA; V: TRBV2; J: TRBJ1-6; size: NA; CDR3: CASRLSGGVYNSPLHF; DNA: TGTGCCAGCAGACTCTCTGGGGGGGTATATAATTCACCCCTCCACTTT
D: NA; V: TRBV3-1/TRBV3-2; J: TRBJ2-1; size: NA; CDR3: CASSAPRTDGAYNEQFF; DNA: TGTGCCAGCAGCGCTCCCCGGACAGACGGGGCCTACAATGAGCAGTTCTTC
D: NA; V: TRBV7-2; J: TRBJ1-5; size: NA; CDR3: CASSLGTPGSNQPQHF; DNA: TGTGCCAGCAGCTTAGGGACTCCCGGAAGCAATCAGCCCCAGCATTTT
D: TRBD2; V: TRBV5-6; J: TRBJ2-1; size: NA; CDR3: CASSATSGGYNEQFF; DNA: TGTGCCAGCAGCGCCACTAGCGGGGGATACAATGAGCAGTTCTTC
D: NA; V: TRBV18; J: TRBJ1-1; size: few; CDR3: CASSWTDTEAFF; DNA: TGTGCCAGCTCGTGGACAGACACTGAAGCTTTCTTT